This TCR beta chain was retrieved from a study of blood T cell repertoires in COVID-19. Study background: PBMCs, B-cell-depleted T cells, or T cells were the source of the cDNA or gDNA that made up the material.

Repertoires were generated with immunoSEQ multiplex PCR, while TCRdb's copy carries only in-frame clones and drops some. The sample lists 150,000 to 200,000 clones, approximately 91% occurring once. The receptor was isolated from a man between 18 and 29 years old with acute or convalescent COVID-19. The sequenced material came from peripheral blood.

The CDR3 coding sequence is TGCGCCAGCAGTGAGTTGGGGGACAGGTACACAGATACGCAGTATTTT. This sequence encodes CASSELGDRYTDTQYF. The chain links TRBV10-2 to TRBJ2-3; 8 bases align to TRBD1. The V gene's germline CDR1 is WSHSY and CDR2 SAAADI. Trimming removed 1 base from V and 2 bases from J; junction bases left unmatched: 5. The CDR3 is 16 amino acids.